Given below is one T cell receptor (beta chain) in context. The antigen is undetermined. Sequenced by immunoSEQ multiplex PCR; TCRdb stores in-frame clones only, minus some. The data show roughly 50,000 clones, roughly four fifths seen once. The sample comes from a study of OX40 agonist ivuxolimab in advanced cancers. Study as a whole: Ivuxolimab, an antibody that agonizes OX40 (CD134), was administered to the patients. Three patients responded partially, comprising one with hepatocellular carcinoma and two with cutaneous melanoma.

Blood sampling took place at baseline, cycle 4 day 1, and cycle 7 day 1. Study-level results: Partial responders receiving 0.1-3.0 mg/kg showed among the lowest clonal expansion.

The CDR3 has 16 residues. Looked up from germline, CDR1 is MNHNS and CDR2 is SASEGT. The trim removed 0 bases at V and 5 bases at J, leaving 10 bases unmatched. The receptor was derived from an adult with an advanced solid tumor such as melanoma, head and neck, liver or kidney cancer. This specimen consisted of CD4+ or CD8+ T cells sorted from blood, obtained in a trial of the OX40 agonist ivuxolimab. J is TRBJ2-7 and V is TRBV6-1, with 7 bases identical to TRBD2. The CDR3 loop reads CASSEALRGERNEQYF. In DNA form, the CDR3 reads TGTGCCAGCAGTGAAGCGCTTCGGGGGGAGAGGAACGAGCAGTACTTC.